This T cell receptor (beta chain) originates from a study of OX40 agonist ivuxolimab in advanced cancers. Across the whole study: Intravenous ivuxolimab at 0.01 to 10 mg/kg was given to patients every 2 weeks.

Profiled with immunoSEQ multiplex PCR; TCRdb holds only in-frame clones, not every one. The sample holds over 65,000 clones, about four fifths seen once. On cycle 4 day 1 and cycle 7 day 1, as well as at baseline, blood was sampled. Deletions cut 3 bases from V and 3 bases from J, with 6 bases between. CDR3 length: 12 amino acids. The germline V gene has CDR1 ENHRY and CDR2 SYGVKD. This receptor was taken from an adult with an advanced solid tumor such as melanoma, head and neck, liver or kidney cancer. The V and J genes are TRBV10-3 and TRBJ2-7; D possibly corresponds to TRBD1 (5 bases). Sequenced here: CD4+ or CD8+ T cells sorted from blood, sampled in a trial of the OX40 agonist ivuxolimab. The CDR3 DNA reads as TGTGCCATCAGTGACAGGGACTACGAGCAGTACTTC. Its translation: CAISDRDYEQYF.